This T cell receptor beta chain came from a study of T cell responses to AZD1222 COVID-19 vaccine. Study-level points and caveats: Once two AZD1222 doses were given, Spike-specific TCR breadth and depth went up. In the spike-specific TCR repertoire, nearly half reportedly target unmutated variant regions. No repertoire was sampled before or during the peak T cell response, only after it. Across spike, vaccine-associated CD4 TCRs were found, dominant at 160-218 and 743-854.

The CDR3 runs 13 residues. V gave up 10 bases and J gave up 0 bases, with 13 bases separating them. Germline loops: CDR1 MNHEY, CDR2 SVGAGI. The assay was immunoSEQ multiplex PCR, and TCRdb's table has in-frame clones only and misses some. The table lists about 120,000 clones, 80% to 90% of them singletons, with over 15% in the top ten. In its sample, this clone was seen a few times. What it binds is unknown. The V and J genes are TRBV6-5 and TRBJ2-7; possible D gene TRBD2, 5 bases. This clonotype was obtained from an adult in good health. Sequenced here: peripheral blood, sampled on day 0 of MenACWY control vaccination. DNA for the CDR3: TGTGCCACCAGCAGCGGCAACTCCTACGAGCAGTACTTC. Translated: CATSSGNSYEQYF.